These 12 T cell receptor beta chains were all obtained from the same sample, sequenced in a study of spatial heterogeneity in lung cancer. TCRdb redid the calling of the 5' RACE reads with MiXCR, one entry per CDR3 protein. The data contain approximately 47,000 distinct CDR3 sequences, 7.5% to 8% of them seen just once; the ten biggest clones take up roughly an eighth. Time point specified: sample taken at primary tumor resection. Whole RNA came from tumor, nontumor lung or frozen PBMC and was sequenced without being sorted. Material: PBMCs, obtained at surgery. These receptors were obtained from a female donor with early-stage non-small cell lung cancer.

At least ten counts were recorded for this clonotype. The rearrangement links TRBV19 to TRBJ1-2; unclear D gene. V lost 6 bases to trimming and J lost 3 bases, with 8 bases between them. CDR1 and CDR2 from the germline V gene are LNHDA and SQIVND (reference sequence). This CDR3 has 12 residues. The CDR3 protein is CASSDGDYGYTF. CDR3 coding DNA: TGTGCCAGTAGCGACGGAGACTATGGCTACACCTTC.

This clonotype has a count of ten or more. This chain uses TRBV20-1 with TRBJ1-5; no firm D call. Trimming removed 3 bases at V and 7 bases at J, with 13 bases between. This CDR3 is 13 amino acids long. The germline CDR1 and CDR2 sequences are DFQATT and SNEGSKA (reference sequence). The CDR3 nucleotides read TGCAGTGCTAGCGAAGCGGGTGGACAGCCCCAGCATTTT. This encodes CSASEAGGQPQHF.

This clonotype was seen a few times. This chain connects TRBV7-2 to TRBJ1-1; D ambiguous. The CDR3 totals 14 residues. Trimming stripped 1 base from V and 2 bases from J, with 8 bases between. Germline CDR1 is SGHTA and CDR2 is FQGNSA. DNA for the CDR3: TGTGCCAGCAGCTTAGACCCAGGCAACACTGAAGCTTTCTTT. Translated, it gives CASSLDPGNTEAFF. Full variable domain (remainder filled in from reference TRBV7-2 and TRBJ1-1): GAGVSQSPSNKVTEKGKDVELRCDPISGHTALYWYRQSLGQGLEFLIYFQGNSAPDKSGLPSDRFSAERTGGSVSTLTIQRTQQEDSAVYLCASSLDPGNTEAFFGQGTRLTVV.

This clonotype was detected many times. The chain combines TRBV12-3 or TRBV12-4 with TRBJ2-6, with D uncertain. V was trimmed by 0 bases and J by 0 bases, leaving 3 bases between them. This CDR3 has 15 amino acids. As DNA, the CDR3 is TGTGCCAGCAGTTTAGCTGCCTCTGGGGCCAACGTCCTGACTTTC. As protein: CASSLAASGANVLTF.

This clonotype appeared many times. The chain recombines TRBV7-9 with TRBJ2-1, with 7 bases aligning to TRBD2. CDR3 length equals 16 residues. The V gene end was trimmed by 7 bases and the J gene end by 4 bases; junction bases not matched to a gene: 13. Germline assignment: CDR1 SEHNR and CDR2 FQNEAQ (reference sequence). The CDR3 loop is CASIKSGLADYNEQFF. The DNA for the CDR3 is TGTGCCAGCATCAAATCGGGGCTAGCGGATTACAATGAGCAGTTCTTC.

The rearrangement links TRBV20-1 to TRBJ2-3, with 9 bases lining up with TRBD2. V gave up 4 bases and J gave up 7 bases; unmatched junction bases: 12. The CDR3 is 15 amino acids. Germline V gene sequence: CDR1 DFQATT, CDR2 SNEGSKA (reference sequence). This CDR3 reads CSATPSRGGGYTQYF. As DNA, the CDR3 is TGCAGTGCTACCCCATCCCGCGGGGGGGGATATACGCAGTATTTT.

This clonotype has more than one count but fewer than ten. V and J are TRBV2 and TRBJ1-2; TRBD1 matches 8 bases. Per the germline V gene, CDR1 is SNHLY and CDR2 is FYNNEI. Trimming at V came to 5 bases and at J to 5 bases, leaving 7 bases not matched to a gene. This CDR3 is built from 14 residues. CDR3 DNA sequence: TGTGCCAGCAGTCCCTTTACAGGGGGTTATGGCTACACCTTC. Translation: CASSPFTGGYGYTF.

This clonotype showed up many times. This chain uses TRBV29-1 with TRBJ1-1; D is unclear. The V end lost 6 bases, the J end lost 2 bases, and 13 bases lay between the germline ends. The CDR3 runs to 13 residues. The germline V gene has CDR1 SQVTM and CDR2 ANQGSEA. In DNA, the CDR3 is TGCAGCGTGACCCCTAAGGGAAACACTGAAGCTTTCTTT. It encodes CSVTPKGNTEAFF.

This chain's CDR3 is CASSSWTENYGYTF. The CDR3 DNA follows: TGCGCCAGCAGCTCGTGGACCGAGAACTATGGCTACACCTTC. The rearrangement links TRBV5-1 to TRBJ1-2; no clear D gene. The CDR3 has 14 residues. The V gene lost 3 bases and the J gene lost 2 bases, with 11 bases spanning the gap. Germline V gene sequence: CDR1 SGHRS, CDR2 YFSETQ.

This clonotype showed up many times. In DNA form, the CDR3 reads TGTGCCAGTAGTCGGAGTACCCATAGCGGGGACACCTACAATGAGCAGTTCTTC. Protein sequence: CASSRSTHSGDTYNEQFF. The gene calls are TRBV19 and TRBJ2-1, with 8 positions matching TRBD2. After removal of 5 bases from V and 2 bases from J, the junction contained 14 bases not matched to a gene. The CDR3 consists of 18 residues. In germline, CDR1 is LNHDA, CDR2 SQIVND (reference sequence).

The chain carries TRBV7-9 and TRBJ2-1, with a tentative D call TRBD1 (6 bases). Trimming left V 1 base short and J 0 bases short, with 13 bases between. CDR3 size: 17 residues. Germline V lookup: CDR1 SEHNR, CDR2 FQNEAQ (reference sequence). The CDR3 bases are TGTGCCAGCAGCTTAGGCCTGGACAGCCGCTCCTACAATGAGCAGTTCTTC. Protein product: CASSLGLDSRSYNEQFF.

This clonotype showed up just a few times. This chain uses TRBV7-2 with TRBJ2-6; no clear D. This CDR3 spans 13 amino acids. Germline-derived CDR1 and CDR2 are SGHTA and FQGNSA. Trimming took off 7 bases at V and 1 base at J, with 5 bases between the two ends. This CDR3 reads CASTFSGANVLTF. The CDR3 DNA reads TGTGCCAGCACCTTTTCTGGGGCCAACGTCCTGACTTTC. The full variable domain, with the rest looked up from reference TRBV7-2 and TRBJ2-6, is GAGVSQSPSNKVTEKGKDVELRCDPISGHTALYWYRQSLGQGLEFLIYFQGNSAPDKSGLPSDRFSAERTGGSVSTLTIQRTQQEDSAVYLCASTFSGANVLTFGAGSRLTVL.